The entry below gives a single T cell receptor (beta chain) sequence along with its context. Germline V gives CDR1 ENHRY, CDR2 SYGVKD. The CDR3 has 13 amino acids. Trimming pared 1 base from V and 6 bases from J, leaving 9 bases between. The sample belongs to a study of blood T cell repertoires in COVID-19. At the level of the study: The samples span acute and convalescent COVID-19 from the United States, Italy and Spain.

Participants came from roughly 24 US areas, aged about 18 to 100 years. Cohorts were determined from participant-reported clinical history. Measured with immunoSEQ multiplex PCR; TCRdb has only the in-frame clones, and not every one. Here the sample spans some 340,000 clones, roughly four fifths being singletons. The chain has TRBV10-3 and TRBJ2-5; D uncertain. Material: PBMCs or T cells enriched from blood (not recorded which). This receptor was identified in a woman aged 45-60 years who had recovered from COVID-19. CDR3 DNA: TGTGCCATCAGTGAGTTGTCGGGTCAGACCCAGTACTTC. Its protein product is CAISELSGQTQYF.